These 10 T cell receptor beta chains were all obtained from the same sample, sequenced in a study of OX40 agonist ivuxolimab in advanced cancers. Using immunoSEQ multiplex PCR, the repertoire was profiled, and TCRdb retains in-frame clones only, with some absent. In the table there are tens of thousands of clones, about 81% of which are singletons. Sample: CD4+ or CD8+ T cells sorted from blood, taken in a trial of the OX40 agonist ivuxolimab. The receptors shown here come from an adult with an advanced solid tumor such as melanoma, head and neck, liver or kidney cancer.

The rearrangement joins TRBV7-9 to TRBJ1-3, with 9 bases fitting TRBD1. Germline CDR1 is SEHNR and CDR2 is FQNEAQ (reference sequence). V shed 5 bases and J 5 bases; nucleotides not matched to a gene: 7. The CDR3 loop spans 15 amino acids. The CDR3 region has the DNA TGTGCCAGCAGCCTAACAGACAGGGGGAGAAACACCATATATTTT. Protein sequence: CASSLTDRGRNTIYF.

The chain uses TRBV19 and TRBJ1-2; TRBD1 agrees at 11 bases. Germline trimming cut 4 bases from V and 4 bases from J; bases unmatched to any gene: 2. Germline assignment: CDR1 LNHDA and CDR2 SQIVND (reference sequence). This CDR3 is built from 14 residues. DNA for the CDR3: TGTGCCAGTAGTAGGGACAGGGGGACCTATGGCTACACCTTC. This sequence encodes CASSRDRGTYGYTF.

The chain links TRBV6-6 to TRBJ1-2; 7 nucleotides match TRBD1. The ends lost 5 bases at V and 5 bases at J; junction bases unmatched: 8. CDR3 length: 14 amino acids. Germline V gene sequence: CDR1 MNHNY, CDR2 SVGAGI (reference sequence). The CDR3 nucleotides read TGTGCCAGCAGTCCCCTCGAGACAGGGTATGGCTACACCTTC. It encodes CASSPLETGYGYTF.

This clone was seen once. CDR3 in amino acids: CAIATGAGANVLTF. The CDR3 DNA is TGTGCCATCGCAACAGGGGCTGGGGCCAACGTCCTGACTTTC. The J gene is TRBJ2-6, the V gene TRBV6-1; TRBD1 matches at 7 bases. V was pared by 10 bases and J by 2 bases, with 5 bases of the junction left unmatched. The CDR3 length is 14 residues. CDR1 is MNHNS and CDR2 is SASEGT in the germline V gene.

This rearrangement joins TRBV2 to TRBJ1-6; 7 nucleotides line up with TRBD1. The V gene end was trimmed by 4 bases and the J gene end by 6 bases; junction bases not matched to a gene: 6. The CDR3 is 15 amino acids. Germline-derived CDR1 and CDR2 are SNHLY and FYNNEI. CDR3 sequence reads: CASSAPRGANSPLHF. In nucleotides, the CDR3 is TGTGCCAGCAGTGCCCCCAGGGGGGCTAATTCACCCCTCCACTTT.

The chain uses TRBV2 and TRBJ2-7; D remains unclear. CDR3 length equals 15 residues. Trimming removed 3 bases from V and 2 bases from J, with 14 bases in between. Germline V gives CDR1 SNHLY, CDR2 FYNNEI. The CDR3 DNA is TGTGCCAGCAGTGACCTCTGGGATAGGGCCTACGAGCAGTACTTC. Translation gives CASSDLWDRAYEQYF.

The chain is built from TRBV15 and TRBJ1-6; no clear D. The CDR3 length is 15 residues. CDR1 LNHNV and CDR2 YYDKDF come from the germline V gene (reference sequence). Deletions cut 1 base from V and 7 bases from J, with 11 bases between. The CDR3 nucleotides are TGTGCCACCAGCAGAGCGGACGGAAGAAATTCACCCCTCCACTTT. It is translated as CATSRADGRNSPLHF.

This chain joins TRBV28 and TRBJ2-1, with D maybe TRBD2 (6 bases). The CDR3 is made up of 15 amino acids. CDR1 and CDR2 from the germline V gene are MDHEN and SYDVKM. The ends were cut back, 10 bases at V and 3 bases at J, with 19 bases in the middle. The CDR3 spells CATLRLGRGYNEQFF. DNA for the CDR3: TGTGCCACCCTACGACTAGGACGAGGCTACAATGAGCAGTTCTTC.

The DNA of the CDR3 is TGTGCCTGGAGTGCTTCCAGGGGGGGGGAAAAACTGTTTTTT. This gives the protein CAWSASRGGEKLFF. This rearrangement joins TRBV30 to TRBJ1-4; 7 bases are a match to TRBD1. Germline CDR1 and CDR2: GTSNPN and SVGIG (reference sequence). V lost 1 base, J lost 8 bases, and 7 bases stayed unmatched. The length of the CDR3 is 14 residues. Supplemented by reference TRBV30 and TRBJ1-4, the full variable domain reads SQTIHQWPATLVQPVGSPLSLECTVEGTSNPNLYWYRQAAGRGLQLLFYSVGIGQISSEVPQNLSASRPQDRQFILSSKKLLLSDSGFYLCAWSASRGGEKLFFGSGTQLSVL.

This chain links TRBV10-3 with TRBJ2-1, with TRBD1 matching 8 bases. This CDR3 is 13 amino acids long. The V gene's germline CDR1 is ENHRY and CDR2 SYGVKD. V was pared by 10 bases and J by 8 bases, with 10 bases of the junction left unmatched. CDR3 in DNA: TGTGCCACCCGACAGGGGACGGGTGATGAGCAGTTCTTC. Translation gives CATRQGTGDEQFF.